This TCR beta chain was identified during a study of T cells expressing NK-cell markers. For the study at large: Among eight sequenced donors, seven carried HCMV seropositivity while one was seronegative.

TCRdb reprocessed the 5' RACE reads, keeping one entry per CDR3 protein, no DNA. The repertoire table contains 150,000 to 160,000 distinct CDR3 sequences. Germline CDR1 is SGHRS and CDR2 is YFSETQ. The CDR3 is 14 residues long. The chain carries TRBV5-1 and TRBJ2-4; TCRdb's D gene call, TRBD2, goes unchecked for lack of DNA. Sequencing was performed on blood T cells: a sorted CD56 or NKG2C T cell subset, CD4+ or CD8+ T cells, or bulk PBMC T cells (not recorded which). This receptor was identified in a woman aged 45-59 years in good health. CDR3 amino acids: CASSDQGGENIQYF.